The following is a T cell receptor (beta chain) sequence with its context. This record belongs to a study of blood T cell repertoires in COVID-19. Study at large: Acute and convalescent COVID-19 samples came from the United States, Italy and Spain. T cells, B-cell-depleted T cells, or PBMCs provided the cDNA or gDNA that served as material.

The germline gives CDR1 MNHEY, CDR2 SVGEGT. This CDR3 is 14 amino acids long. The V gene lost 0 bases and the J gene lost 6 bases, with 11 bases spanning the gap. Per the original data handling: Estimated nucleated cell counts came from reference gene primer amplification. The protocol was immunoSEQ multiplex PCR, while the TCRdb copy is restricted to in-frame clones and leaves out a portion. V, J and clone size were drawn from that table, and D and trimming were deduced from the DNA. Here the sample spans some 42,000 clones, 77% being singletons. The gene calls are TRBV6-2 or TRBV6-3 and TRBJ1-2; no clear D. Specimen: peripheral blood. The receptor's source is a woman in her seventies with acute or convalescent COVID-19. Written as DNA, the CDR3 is TGTGCCAGCAGTTACTCGCCGAACTTGAATGGCTACACCTTC. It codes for CASSYSPNLNGYTF.